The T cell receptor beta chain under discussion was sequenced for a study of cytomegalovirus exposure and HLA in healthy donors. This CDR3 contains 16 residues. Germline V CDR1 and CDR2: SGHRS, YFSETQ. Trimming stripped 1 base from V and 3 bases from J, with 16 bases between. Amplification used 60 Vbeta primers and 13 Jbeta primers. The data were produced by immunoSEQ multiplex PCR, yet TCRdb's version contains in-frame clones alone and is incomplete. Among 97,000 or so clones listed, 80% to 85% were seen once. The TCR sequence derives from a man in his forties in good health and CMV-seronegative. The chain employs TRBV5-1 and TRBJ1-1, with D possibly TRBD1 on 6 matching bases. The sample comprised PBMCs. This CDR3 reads CASSLTAGAGDTEAFF. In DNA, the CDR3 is TGCGCCAGCAGCTTGACGGCAGGGGCTGGGGACACTGAAGCTTTCTTT. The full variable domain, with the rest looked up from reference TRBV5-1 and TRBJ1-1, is KAGVTQTPRYLIKTRGQQVTLSCSPISGHRSVSWYQQTPGQGLQFLFEYFSETQRNKGNFPGRFSGRQFSNSRSEMNVSTLELGDSALYLCASSLTAGAGDTEAFFGQGTRLTVV.